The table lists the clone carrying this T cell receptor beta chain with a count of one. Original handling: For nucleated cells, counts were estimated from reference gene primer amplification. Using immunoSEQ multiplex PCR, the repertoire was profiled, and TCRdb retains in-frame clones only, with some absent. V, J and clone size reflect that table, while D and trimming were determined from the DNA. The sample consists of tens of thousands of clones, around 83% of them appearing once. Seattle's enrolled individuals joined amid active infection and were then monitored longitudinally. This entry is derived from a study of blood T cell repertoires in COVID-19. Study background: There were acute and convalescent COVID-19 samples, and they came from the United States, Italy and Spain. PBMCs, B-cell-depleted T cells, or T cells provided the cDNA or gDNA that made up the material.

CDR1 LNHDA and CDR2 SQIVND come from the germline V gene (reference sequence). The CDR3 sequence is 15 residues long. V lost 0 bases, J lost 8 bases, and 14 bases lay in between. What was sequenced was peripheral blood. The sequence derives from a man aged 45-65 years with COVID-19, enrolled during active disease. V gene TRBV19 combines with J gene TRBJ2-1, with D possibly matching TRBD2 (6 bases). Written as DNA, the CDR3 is TGTGCCAGTAGTATAGATCCCCGGGACTCTGATGAGCAGTTCTTC. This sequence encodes CASSIDPRDSDEQFF.